This record looks at one TCR beta chain sequence and its context. The antigen it binds to is not known. Per-base quality was not reported, and no clone a single base away is much larger than it. This sample was included in a study of T cell responses to AZD1222 COVID-19 vaccine (dated by TCRdb to 2020 to 2023). Describing the broader study: TCR sequencing covered 230 or so trial participants: around 210 given two doses of AZD1222 and 26 given two doses of MenACWY control vaccine. Trial participants were enrolled into age subgroups of 18-55, 56-69 and 70-plus years, which contained approximately 150, 28 and 58 TCR-sequenced participants, respectively. General findings and caveats noted by the study authors: After two AZD1222 doses, spike-specific TCR breadth and depth were significantly higher than at day 0 and than in MenACWY recipients. In the small 56-69-year group, the increase in depth fell short of significance, most likely because of low power. Reportedly, almost half of the unique spike-specific TCRs recognized epitopes lying outside the regions that are mutated in the B.1.351 and B.1.1.7 variants. Only a handful of AZD1222 recipients were SARS-CoV-2 seropositive at baseline, limiting conclusions about previously exposed vaccinees. Because no samples from the day 14 peak response were available, repertoires could be characterized only after the peak T cell response. Participants were mostly white British and included more females than males, and it was suggested by the authors that clonal diversity may have been underestimated. Vaccine-associated CD4 TCRs spanned the whole spike protein, with dominant responses in regions 160-218 and 743-854.

The CDR3 regions of human TCRbeta chains were analyzed by immunosequencing. Under the source paper's analysis protocol: Repertoire TCRs were matched against a reference library of SARS-CoV-2-specific TCRs generated with the MIRA antigen-specificity platform. Breadth was defined as the fraction of unique TCRs that were SARS-CoV-2-associated, and depth was defined as the fraction of total T cells that were SARS-CoV-2-associated. Using the MIRA data, every spike-specific TCR was mapped to the spike region that the TCR reacted to and assigned to either a CD4 or a CD8 class. Log10-transformed breadth and depth values were compared by one-way ANOVA with Sidak's multiple comparisons tests. What TCRdb holds here is the immuneACCESS table cut down to in-frame rearrangements. Part of the clones is not present; checked against another copy, under half of the missing clones reflect an unresolved V gene, and the others are unexplained. V and J calls and clone size are those listed in that table; D and trimming were worked out from the DNA. For this sample the table gives 150,000 or so clones, of which less than 95% were detected only once. Approximately 6.2% of the sample rests with the top ten.

CDR1 and CDR2 were assigned from the germline V gene (reference sequence) as LGHDT and YNNKEL. From the cysteine up to the phenylalanine, the CDR3 has a length of 12 residues. CDR3 DNA is the only sequence kept; it has 36 bases, read in frame from the first base. V loses 3 bases of germline sequence and J loses 4 bases, and the interval between the two ends is 4 bases. The sample's time point, from its label and the paper: about 28 days (+/-7) after the second vaccine dose. Because spike-specific TCR depth and breadth did not differ between the two schedules, AZD1222 recipients who got a second dose at roughly 4 weeks were pooled with those who got a second dose at roughly 12 weeks. Vaccinee samples came from UK trials COV001 and COV002, including a single-blind randomized controlled phase 2/3 trial of AZD1222 (ChAdOx1 nCoV-19) in healthy adults. For TCRbeta chain sequencing, PBMC samples from trial participants were taken at day 0 and at day 28 after the second dose.

This specimen was peripheral blood, taken 28 days after the second AZD1222 dose. The clonotype originates from an adult who received the AZD1222 COVID-19 vaccine. The rearranged segments are TRBV3-1 (or the pseudogene TRBV3-2) and TRBJ1-5; there is no confident call for the D gene. DNA sequence: TGTGCCAGCAGCCACTTGAATCAGCCCCAGCATTTT. The resulting protein is CASSHLNQPQHF.